This paragraph covers one TCR beta chain sequence. These data are taken from a study of blood T cell repertoires in COVID-19. V shed 5 bases and J shed 7 bases, with 15 bases lying between them. The CDR3 is 14 residues long. The V gene's germline CDR1 is PRHDT and CDR2 FYEKMQ (reference sequence). Generated by immunoSEQ multiplex PCR, the TCRdb table keeps only in-frame clones and is missing some. Among about 220,000 clones listed, roughly 85% were seen once. The receptor comes from a woman aged 40-49 years with acute COVID-19. The chain couples TRBV13 to TRBJ2-1; a possible D gene is TRBD1 (6 bases). Sequencing was performed on PBMCs or T cells enriched from blood (not recorded which). CDR3 nucleotide sequence: TGTGCCAGCAGCACCATGACAGGAAAGAATGAGCAGTTCTTC. Its protein product is CASSTMTGKNEQFF. Drawing the rest from reference TRBV13 and TRBJ2-1, the complete variable domain is AAGVIQSPRHLIKEKRETATLKCYPIPRHDTVYWYQQGPGQDPQFLISFYEKMQSDKGSIPDRFSAQQFSDYHSELNMSSLELGDSALYFCASSTMTGKNEQFFGPGTRLTVL.